This TCR beta chain was sequenced during a study of cytomegalovirus exposure and HLA in healthy donors. It was with 60 Vbeta and 13 Jbeta primers that the PCR ran. TCRdb's copy holds only in-frame clones and misses some; the assay was immunoSEQ multiplex PCR. The sample has 85,000 to 100,000 clones; over 70% are singletons. CDR3 size: 14 residues. Germline-derived CDR1 and CDR2 are LNHDA and SQIVND (reference sequence). The junction had 1 base not matched to a gene; V was cut back by 6 bases and J by 0 bases. The receptor was isolated from a man aged 45-60 years in good health and CMV-seropositive. The specimen sequenced was PBMCs. The chain employs TRBV19 and TRBJ1-4; 7 bases align to TRBD1. CDR3: CASRQGATNEKLFF. CDR3 in DNA: TGTGCCAGTAGGCAGGGGGCAACTAATGAAAAACTGTTTTTT.